Included here is one T cell receptor beta chain sequence, with context. The sample originates from a study of T-cell memory formation after mild COVID-19. From germline, CDR1 is SGHRS and CDR2 YFSETQ. This CDR3 is 13 amino acids long. The germline V and J ends were trimmed by 4 bases and 8 bases, with 14 bases remaining between them. Using constant-segment primers, 5'RACE produced TCR alpha and TCR beta cDNA libraries carrying sample barcodes and UMIs. TCRdb fed the 5' RACE reads into MiXCR, producing one record per CDR3 protein. Of around 400,000 distinct CDR3 sequences listed, 20% to 25% are singletons.

What was sequenced was PBMCs or a T cell subset sorted from them (not recorded which). This chain links TRBV5-1 with TRBJ2-3; no firm D call. The receptor was isolated from an adult woman who had mild COVID-19 (a few samples of this study predate the infection). Cell type and time point are not known. In DNA form, the CDR3 reads TGCGCCAGCAGCCTCACCGACCAAGGTACGCAGTATTTT. Its translation: CASSLTDQGTQYF.